The rows below give T cell receptor beta chains drawn from one sample of a study of T cell responses to AZD1222 COVID-19 vaccine. TCRdb keeps only in-frame clones here, not all; method: immunoSEQ multiplex PCR. The data hold roughly 120,000 clones, with more than 80% observed a single time. Material: peripheral blood, obtained 28 days after the second AZD1222 dose. The receptors were gathered from an adult who received the AZD1222 COVID-19 vaccine. The CDR3 runs from the conserved cysteine through the conserved F or W. Fields, in order: clone size, V gene, J gene, D gene, CDR3 protein, CDR3 DNA. The D gene is left open where the match is weak. For some rows the clone size is stated as once, few or many, or as a class when expanded; others skip it.

few	TRBV7-9	TRBJ1-5	-	CASSTGGQPQHF	TGTGCCAGCAGCACGGGGGGTCAGCCCCAGCATTTT
once	TRBV9	TRBJ1-3	-	CASSAPPGFGVAGNTIYF	TGTGCCAGCAGCGCCCCCCCTGGGTTCGGGGTAGCTGGAAACACCATATATTTT
many	TRBV9	TRBJ2-7	TRBD2	CASSVVAASGAYEQYF	TGTGCCAGCAGCGTAGTCGCGGCTAGCGGGGCCTACGAGCAGTACTTC
-	TRBV18	TRBJ2-2	-	CASSPEGELFF	TGTGCCAGCTCACCCGAAGGGGAGCTGTTTTTT
-	TRBV28	TRBJ1-2	-	CASSGQFYGYTF	TGTGCCAGCAGCGGACAGTTCTATGGCTACACCTTC
-	TRBV7-8	TRBJ2-1	TRBD1	CASSRGQGRYNEQFF	TGTGCCAGCAGCCGTGGACAGGGACGCTACAATGAGCAGTTCTTC
-	TRBV6-5	TRBJ1-1	-	CASSYSAGPAEAFF	TGTGCCAGCAGTTACTCGGCAGGGCCCGCTGAAGCTTTCTTT
-	TRBV24-1	TRBJ2-2	TRBD2	CATSDQSAGTGELFF	TGTGCCACCAGTGACCAATCAGCGGGGACCGGGGAGCTGTTTTTT
-	TRBV5-4	TRBJ1-6	-	CASSLDLGSDNSPLHF	TGTGCCAGCAGCTTGGATCTGGGCTCTGATAATTCACCCCTCCACTTT
once	TRBV6-5	TRBJ2-3	TRBD1	CASRDRDRYTDTQYF	TGTGCCAGCAGGGACCGGGACAGGTACACAGATACGCAGTATTTT
-	TRBV11-2	TRBJ1-3	-	CASSLDRSGNTIYF	TGTGCCAGCAGCTTAGACAGATCTGGAAACACCATATATTTT
-	TRBV7-9	TRBJ1-5	-	CASSLAQEKNQPQHF	TGTGCCAGCAGCTTAGCACAGGAGAAAAATCAGCCCCAGCATTTT
few	TRBV6-1	TRBJ2-4	-	CASSEAWDLAKNIQYF	TGTGCCAGCAGTGAAGCGTGGGATCTAGCCAAAAACATTCAGTACTTC
-	TRBV12-3/TRBV12-4	TRBJ1-5	TRBD1	CASSFTGEQPQHF	TGTGCCAGCAGTTTTACAGGGGAACAGCCCCAGCATTTT
once	TRBV5-1	TRBJ2-2	-	CASSFSGANTGELFF	TGCGCCAGCAGCTTTTCGGGGGCGAACACCGGGGAGCTGTTTTTT
-	TRBV10-1	TRBJ2-5	-	CASRGSVGDQETQYF	TGCGCCAGCAGGGGTTCCGTTGGGGACCAAGAGACCCAGTACTTC
-	TRBV5-4	TRBJ2-6	-	CASSLEDSGANVLTF	TGTGCCAGCAGCTTGGAAGACTCTGGGGCCAACGTCCTGACTTTC
once	TRBV30	TRBJ1-6	TRBD1	CAWTLDRGTNSPLHF	TGTGCCTGGACCTTAGACAGGGGAACTAATTCACCCCTCCACTTT
-	TRBV30	TRBJ1-1	-	CALNVGALLGTEAFF	TGTGCCTTAAATGTAGGAGCCCTATTGGGGACTGAAGCTTTCTTT
once	TRBV6-2/TRBV6-3	TRBJ2-3	-	CASSYWLATDTQYF	TGTGCCAGCAGTTACTGGTTAGCTACAGATACGCAGTATTTT
-	TRBV30	TRBJ2-3	TRBD2	CAWSARLAGGDTQYF	TGTGCCTGGAGTGCCCGACTAGCGGGAGGAGATACGCAGTATTTT
-	TRBV6-5	TRBJ1-1	-	CASSYSDGMNTEAFF	TGTGCCAGCAGTTACTCGGACGGTATGAACACTGAAGCTTTCTTT
once	TRBV5-1	TRBJ2-7	TRBD2	CASSLRLAGGSYEQYF	TGCGCCAGCAGCTTAAGACTAGCGGGGGGTTCCTACGAGCAGTACTTC
-	TRBV7-3	TRBJ2-7	TRBD2	CASSLMGGSLTHEQYF	TGTGCCAGCAGCTTAATGGGAGGGAGCCTAACCCACGAGCAGTACTTC
few	TRBV6-5	TRBJ1-6	-	CASITKGYRNSPLHF	TGTGCCAGCATCACCAAAGGGTACAGAAATTCACCCCTCCACTTT
few	TRBV6-4	TRBJ1-1	-	CASSTGYGTEAFF	TGTGCCAGCAGTACAGGGTACGGCACTGAAGCTTTCTTT
-	TRBV3-1/TRBV3-2	TRBJ2-1	-	CASAEVGGFSHEQFF	TGTGCCAGTGCCGAGGTGGGGGGCTTTTCCCATGAGCAGTTCTTC
-	TRBV9	TRBJ2-2	-	CASSRSPGTGELFF	TGTGCCAGCAGCCGGTCCCCAGGGACCGGGGAGCTGTTTTTT
-	TRBV5-1	TRBJ1-1	-	CASSSQGGATEAFF	TGCGCCAGCAGTTCTCAAGGGGGGGCCACTGAAGCTTTCTTT